Sequencing of this T cell receptor (beta chain) was carried out in a study of regulatory T cells in long-lasting Graves disease. To make TCR beta libraries, researchers used iRepertoire HTBI primers and Arm-PCR of CDR3 regions. TCRdb re-called the multiplex PCR reads through MiXCR, storing one row per CDR3 protein. The repertoire includes a few hundred thousand distinct CDR3 sequences, around 15% of them detected once, and around 20% sits in the top ten. The time point denotes: newly diagnosed GD, antithyroid drugs for less than 3 months. RNA extracted from PBMCs served as the sequencing template. The length of the CDR3 is 12 residues. Germline V CDR1 and CDR2: SEHNR, FQNEAQ (reference sequence). The ends were cut back, 7 bases at V and 4 bases at J, with 10 bases in the middle. These data were also filed under a second study, of T cells in Graves' hyperthyroidism and ophthalmopathy.

This TCR was recovered from a woman younger than 35 with Graves disease. This rearrangement joins TRBV7-9 to TRBJ1-1; D is unclear. Sequenced material: peripheral blood mononuclear cells (PBMCs), taken at new diagnosis, from a patient treated with antithyroid drugs. As DNA, the CDR3 is TGTGCCAGCACCCTCGTGCTCACTGAAGCTTTCTTT. Protein sequence: CASTLVLTEAFF. The variable domain in full, completed from reference TRBV7-9 and TRBJ1-1, reads DTGVSQNPRHKITKRGQNVTFRCDPISEHNRLYWYRQTLGQGPEFLTYFQNEAQLEKSRLLSDRFSAERPKGSFSTLEIQRTEQGDSAMYLCASTLVLTEAFFGQGTRLTVV.